The 31 T cell receptor beta chains in this list originate from one sample, sequenced in a study of spatial heterogeneity in lung cancer. Findings of the study overall: Within tumors, counts of expanded alpha and beta TCRs tracked tumor mutation counts.

What these receptors recognize is not known. TCRdb analysed the 5' RACE reads with MiXCR anew, one entry per CDR3 protein. This table holds fewer than 3,500 distinct CDR3 sequences, approximately 7% found once. Time point indicated: sample taken at primary tumor resection. The source was lung tumor tissue, collected at surgery. The receptors stem from a female donor with early-stage non-small cell lung cancer.

This clonotype ranks as medium-sized. The V call is TRBV15, the J call TRBJ1-4; perhaps TRBD1 as D (6 bases). The CDR3 covers 15 residues. Germline V gives CDR1 LNHNV, CDR2 YYDKDF (reference sequence). Trimming cost V 0 bases and J 8 bases, with 13 bases left between them. The CDR3 DNA follows: TGTGCCACCAGCAGAGATCCCAGGGGAGGGGAAAAACTGTTTTTT. Its translation: CATSRDPRGGEKLFF.

By share, this clonotype counts as medium-sized. The DNA of the CDR3 is TGTGCCAGCAGTTTACTGGGGACAGGAAGTAGCACAGATACGCAGTATTTT. Protein product: CASSLLGTGSSTDTQYF. The chain employs TRBV27 and TRBJ2-3; the match to TRBD1 covers 8 bases. The V and J ends lost 2 bases and 0 bases, in that order; junction bases with no gene match: 7. Germline V gene sequence: CDR1 MNHEY, CDR2 SMNVEV (reference sequence). The length of the CDR3 is 17 residues.

Sample share makes this clonotype medium-sized. V gene TRBV6-1 combines with J gene TRBJ2-5, with 10 bases identical to TRBD2. This CDR3 comprises 16 residues. Germline CDR1 and CDR2: MNHNS and SASEGT. V trimming: 6 bases; J trimming: 6 bases; junction bases outside the gene matches: 13. CDR3 bases: TGTGCCAGCAGCCGGGGAACGGGACTAGCGAGTCAGACCCAGTACTTC. It encodes CASSRGTGLASQTQYF.

This clonotype was counted ten times or more. The chain has TRBV5-4 and TRBJ2-3; maybe TRBD2 (5 bases). V was shortened by 0 bases and J by 2 bases, with 10 bases between the two germline ends. The CDR3 is 15 residues long. In germline, CDR1 is SGHNT, CDR2 YYREEE (reference sequence). This chain's CDR3 is CASSLAGVNTDTQYF. As DNA, the CDR3 is TGTGCCAGCAGCTTGGCCGGGGTGAACACAGATACGCAGTATTTT. Full variable domain (outside the CDR3, taken from reference TRBV5-4 and TRBJ2-3): ETGVTQSPTHLIKTRGQQVTLRCSSQSGHNTVSWYQQALGQGPQFIFQYYREEENGRGNFPPRFSGLQFPNYSSELNVNALELDDSALYLCASSLAGVNTDTQYFGPGTRLTVL.

By frequency in the sample, this clonotype is medium-sized (0.01 to 0.1%). The V gene is TRBV30, the J gene TRBJ2-7; D remains unclear. The germline V and J ends were trimmed by 0 bases and 2 bases, with 8 bases remaining between them. CDR3 size: 13 residues. Germline V gene data show CDR1 as GTSNPN and CDR2 as SVGIG (reference sequence). In nucleotides, the CDR3 is TGTGCCTGGAGTGTAGGTGCTACCTACGAGCAGTACTTC. Translation gives CAWSVGATYEQYF.

The chain combines TRBV29-1 with TRBJ1-1; possibly TRBD1 for D (6 bases). Per the germline V gene, CDR1 is SQVTM and CDR2 is ANQGSEA. V lost 1 base and J lost 8, with 14 bases in between. The CDR3 runs 13 residues. The CDR3 loop is CSVEVITGREAFF. The CDR3 DNA reads as TGCAGCGTTGAAGTTATAACAGGGCGGGAAGCTTTCTTT.

The V and J genes are TRBV20-1 and TRBJ1-1, with TRBD1 as a possible D gene (5 bases). Germline V gives CDR1 DFQATT, CDR2 SNEGSKA (reference sequence). This CDR3 is built from 12 residues. Deletions cut 6 bases from V and 3 bases from J, with 11 bases between. CDR3 coding DNA: TGCAGTGCGGAGGGGTTGGACACTGAAGCTTTCTTT. As protein: CSAEGLDTEAFF.

This rearrangement joins TRBV5-1 to TRBJ2-7, with 9 bases lining up with TRBD1. V shed 4 bases and J 6 bases; nucleotides not matched to a gene: 8. Germline V CDR1 and CDR2: SGHRS, YFSETQ. The CDR3 is 14 residues long. The CDR3 reads CASSREQGAGEQYF. The CDR3 DNA sequence: TGCGCCAGCAGCAGAGAACAGGGGGCAGGCGAGCAGTACTTC.

This clonotype is judged medium-sized (0.01 to 0.1%). J is TRBJ2-3 and V is TRBV13; tentative D call: TRBD1 (6 bases). V lost 5 bases and J lost 5, with 23 bases in between. Germline CDR1 reads PRHDT; CDR2 reads FYEKMQ (reference sequence). CDR3 length: 17 amino acids. The CDR3 DNA sequence: TGTGCCAGCAGCCTTCTGGGGGCTGAGAGGCGCAAAGATACGCAGTATTTT. It translates to CASSLLGAERRKDTQYF.

This clonotype was picked up a small number of times. V usage is TRBV29-1 and J usage is TRBJ2-7; 8 positions match TRBD1. Germline values: CDR1 SQVTM, CDR2 ANQGSEA. The CDR3 is 11 amino acids. The ends lost 7 bases at V and 7 bases at J; junction bases unmatched: 6. CDR3 protein: CSARTGREQYF. For the CDR3, the DNA is TGCAGCGCCCGGACAGGGCGGGAGCAGTACTTC.

This clonotype counts as large (0.1 to 1%). The genes are TRBV6-5 and TRBJ2-1; D ambiguous. CDR1 is MNHEY, CDR2 SVGAGI, per germline. This CDR3 is 12 amino acids long. The V gene lost 6 bases and the J gene lost 7 bases, with 10 bases spanning the gap. CDR3 amino acids: CASSQPGNEQFF. The CDR3 DNA follows: TGTGCCAGCAGCCAACCCGGAAATGAGCAGTTCTTC.

This clonotype has ten or more counts. This rearrangement joins TRBV28 to TRBJ2-1; tentatively, D is TRBD2 (5 bases). The CDR3 has 13 amino acids. V lost 7 bases and J 0 bases, leaving 7 bases between the germline ends. Germline CDR1 MDHEN, CDR2 SYDVKM. CDR3 nucleotides: TGTGCCAGCACAGAGGGCTCCTACAATGAGCAGTTCTTC. Its translation: CASTEGSYNEQFF.

This clonotype counts as medium-sized. The CDR3 protein is CASSLDRGEETQYF. In DNA form, the CDR3 reads TGCGCCAGCAGCTTGGACAGGGGCGAAGAGACCCAGTACTTC. J is TRBJ2-5 and V is TRBV5-1, with 7 bases matching TRBD1. Germline lookup yields CDR1 SGHRS and CDR2 YFSETQ. The trim removed 0 bases at V and 3 bases at J, leaving 2 bases unmatched. CDR3 length: 14 amino acids.

This clonotype rates as medium-sized. The chain couples TRBV7-6 to TRBJ1-2, with D tentatively TRBD1 (5 bases). From germline, CDR1 is SGHVS and CDR2 FNYEAQ. V was clipped by 0 bases and J by 7 bases, with 9 bases between them. The CDR3 sequence is 13 residues long. Written as DNA, the CDR3 is TGTGCCAGCAGCTTAGCGGGTCAGGGTGGCTACACCTTC. It encodes CASSLAGQGGYTF.

In its sample, this clonotype ranks as medium-sized (0.01 to 0.1%). The chain is built from TRBV27 and TRBJ2-7, with 7 bases identical to TRBD2. This CDR3 is 17 amino acids long. CDR1 is MNHEY, CDR2 SMNVEV, per germline (reference sequence). V lost 3 bases and J lost 0; bases outside the gene matches: 11. CDR3 DNA sequence: TGTGCCAGCAGTTTGGGGGGGACGCGCCTCAGCTCCTACGAGCAGTACTTC. It codes for CASSLGGTRLSSYEQYF.

This clonotype is labeled medium-sized. The rearrangement uses TRBV19 and TRBJ1-5; D is perhaps TRBD1 (6 bases). Germline V gene data show CDR1 as LNHDA and CDR2 as SQIVND (reference sequence). The ends were cut back, 1 base at V and 7 bases at J, with 11 bases in the middle. The CDR3 runs to 14 residues. CDR3 residues: CASSIGGGEQPQHF. The DNA of the CDR3 is TGTGCCAGTAGTATAGGAGGGGGTGAGCAGCCCCAGCATTTT.

This clonotype is termed medium-sized. The rearrangement uses TRBV12-3 or TRBV12-4 and TRBJ1-2; 8 nucleotides match TRBD1. This CDR3 has 15 residues. The ends lost 6 bases at V and 4 bases at J; junction bases unmatched: 10. The CDR3 region has the DNA TGTGCCAGCAGCCCCGACAGGGGTAATAGCTATGGCTACACCTTC. Residues: CASSPDRGNSYGYTF.

This clonotype is deemed medium-sized (0.01 to 0.1%). J is TRBJ2-7 and V is TRBV27; 9 bases are shared with TRBD1. V lost 8 bases, J lost 3 bases, and 5 bases stayed unmatched. Germline CDR1 MNHEY, CDR2 SMNVEV (reference sequence). The CDR3 runs 13 residues. The CDR3 loop is CASHGQGRYEQYF. CDR3 coding DNA: TGTGCCAGCCACGGACAGGGGCGCTACGAGCAGTACTTC.

This clonotype is labeled as medium-sized. V gene TRBV23-1 combines with J gene TRBJ2-5; 8 bases match TRBD1. TRBV23-1 is flagged as an ORF with uncertain function. The CDR3 runs to 14 residues. The V segment lost 5 bases and the J segment 2 bases; nucleotides outside the gene matches: 4. This CDR3 is CASSYDRGQETQYF. The CDR3 nucleotides are TGCGCCAGCAGTTACGACAGGGGACAAGAGACCCAGTACTTC.

This clonotype is labeled medium-sized. This chain uses TRBV28 with TRBJ2-5; 12 bases match TRBD2. The CDR3 is 17 amino acids. The junction had 12 bases not matched to a gene; V was cut back by 10 bases and J by 0 bases. Germline V CDR1 and CDR2: MDHEN, SYDVKM. CDR3 nucleotides: TGTGCCACCGAAGGATATCTAGCGGGGGGGAACCAAGAGACCCAGTACTTC. Its protein product is CATEGYLAGGNQETQYF.

By share of the sample, this clonotype is medium-sized (0.01 to 0.1%). The chain couples TRBV28 to TRBJ1-2; D might be TRBD1 (5 bases). The CDR3 is 13 residues long. V lost 7 bases, J lost 8 bases, and 17 bases lay in between. In germline, CDR1 is MDHEN, CDR2 SYDVKM. The CDR3 DNA sequence: TGTGCCAGCAATACCGGGCCCAGGGTCGGCTACACCTTC. It codes for CASNTGPRVGYTF.

In its sample, this clonotype is medium-sized. The rearrangement links TRBV4-3 to TRBJ1-2; D possibly corresponds to TRBD1 (6 bases). Per the germline V gene, CDR1 is LGHNA and CDR2 is YSLEER. The germline V and J ends were trimmed by 0 bases and 4 bases, with 12 bases remaining between them. This CDR3 is built from 15 residues. The CDR3 coding sequence is TGCGCCAGCAGCCAAGATAGGGGGGGCGGCTATGGCTACACCTTC. It is translated as CASSQDRGGGYGYTF.

By frequency in the sample, this clonotype is medium-sized. The rearrangement links TRBV11-2 to TRBJ1-2; unclear D gene. CDR1 and CDR2 from the germline V gene are SGHAT and FQNNGV. This CDR3 is built from 12 residues. Trimming took 1 base from V and 9 from J, leaving 9 bases between them. CDR3: CASSLGVKSYTF. The CDR3, as DNA: TGTGCCAGCAGCTTAGGAGTAAAGAGCTACACCTTC.

Sample share makes this clonotype medium-sized. This chain uses TRBV12-3 or TRBV12-4 with TRBJ1-6; TRBD1 matches 8 bases. The CDR3 spans 16 residues. Trimming took 3 bases from V and 9 from J; bases not matched to a gene: 10. The CDR3, as DNA: TGTGCCAGCAGTTTCGAGACAGGGGCCCGTTCTTCACCCCTCCACTTT. It is translated as CASSFETGARSSPLHF.

Within the sample, this clonotype is medium-sized. DNA of the CDR3: TGTGCCAGCAGCGTAGGAGTCGCTCCCGGGGCCAACGTCCTGACTTTC. Protein sequence: CASSVGVAPGANVLTF. The chain links TRBV9 to TRBJ2-6; D unresolved. Germline V gives CDR1 SGDLS, CDR2 YYNGEE. V was trimmed by 0 bases and J by 4 bases, leaving 11 bases between them. The CDR3 totals 16 residues.

By share of the sample, this clonotype is medium-sized (0.01 to 0.1%). The J gene is TRBJ2-1, the V gene TRBV7-9; 9 nucleotides agree with TRBD2. Germline CDR1 reads SEHNR; CDR2 reads FQNEAQ (reference sequence). CDR3 size: 15 residues. V gave up 5 bases and J gave up 5 bases; unmatched junction bases: 7. The CDR3 loop reads CASSDSLAGNNEQFF. The CDR3 region has the DNA TGTGCCAGCAGCGATTCGCTAGCGGGGAACAATGAGCAGTTCTTC.

This clonotype is medium-sized (0.01 to 0.1%) in the sample. The rearrangement joins TRBV7-9 to TRBJ2-2; TRBD1 matches 7 bases. Germline CDR1 and CDR2: SEHNR and FQNEAQ (reference sequence). With V trimmed by 2 bases and J by 7 bases, 7 bases remained unmatched. This CDR3 has 15 residues. This chain's CDR3 is CASSLSGGDSGELFF. The CDR3 DNA sequence: TGTGCCAGCAGCTTATCCGGTGGGGACAGCGGGGAGCTGTTTTTT.

By share, this clonotype ranks as medium-sized. V gene TRBV28 combines with J gene TRBJ2-5; TRBD2 matches 12 bases. Per germline, CDR1 MDHEN and CDR2 SYDVKM. With 3 bases clipped from V and 6 bases from J, the junction kept 8 bases outside the gene matches. The CDR3 spans 16 residues. This CDR3 reads CASSLASGGGHKTQYF. In nucleotides, the CDR3 is TGTGCCAGCAGTTTGGCTAGCGGGGGGGGTCATAAGACCCAGTACTTC.

This clonotype is labeled as medium-sized. The V and J genes are TRBV29-1 and TRBJ2-4, with a possible D match to TRBD1 (5 bases). Germline CDR1 is SQVTM and CDR2 is ANQGSEA. The CDR3 consists of 14 residues. Trimming stripped 7 bases from V and 0 bases from J, with 13 bases between. The CDR3 coding sequence is TGCAGCGCCCGACAGACCCTAGCCAAAAACATTCAGTACTTC. Its translation is CSARQTLAKNIQYF.

This clonotype ranks as medium-sized. The chain combines TRBV20-1 with TRBJ2-1; 8 bases are a match to TRBD2. With 4 bases clipped from V and 4 bases from J, the junction kept 9 bases outside the gene matches. Per the germline V gene, CDR1 is DFQATT and CDR2 is SNEGSKA (reference sequence). This CDR3 is built from 15 residues. The CDR3 loop is CSAKVQTSEYNEQFF. As DNA, the CDR3 is TGCAGTGCTAAAGTCCAGACTAGCGAATACAATGAGCAGTTCTTC.

By share, this clonotype counts as large. The chain couples TRBV5-1 to TRBJ2-2; no clear D gene. Trimming removed 6 bases from V and 5 bases from J, with 20 bases in between. CDR3 length equals 16 residues. Looked up from germline, CDR1 is SGHRS and CDR2 is YFSETQ. In nucleotides, the CDR3 is TGCGCCAGCAACCCCGGAGTTGGGTCACGGACCGGGGAGCTGTTTTTT. Translation: CASNPGVGSRTGELFF.